Presented here are 30 T cell receptor beta chains from one specimen sequenced in a study of T cell repertoires in ileal Crohn's disease. Produced via immunoSEQ multiplex PCR; TCRdb's table is partial and in-frame only. The sample includes about 8,000 clones, roughly 85% seen only once; the top ten take approximately 10%. Time point indicated: inflamed ileum from the surgical specimen. The material sequenced was ileal tissue. The receptors shown here come from an adult with Crohn's disease.

This sequence joins TRBV29-1 and TRBJ2-7; perhaps TRBD2 as D (5 bases). Germline V gives CDR1 SQVTM, CDR2 ANQGSEA. V was trimmed by 7 bases and J by 3 bases, leaving 16 bases between them. The CDR3 extends over 13 amino acids. CDR3 in amino acids: CSAHGKGVYEQYF. CDR3 in DNA: TGCAGCGCCCACGGTAAGGGAGTCTACGAGCAGTACTTC.

V gene TRBV28 combines with J gene TRBJ1-1, with D possibly matching TRBD1 (5 bases). The CDR3 runs 13 residues. Trimming stripped 7 bases from V and 1 base from J, with 10 bases between. Germline values: CDR1 MDHEN, CDR2 SYDVKM. The CDR3 DNA reads as TGTGCCAGCAACCGGGGCGGGAACACTGAAGCTTTCTTT. Protein sequence: CASNRGGNTEAFF.

Written as DNA, the CDR3 is TGCGCCAGCAGCTTGGCCGGGCCGAATGAGCAGTTCTTC. Its protein product is CASSLAGPNEQFF. This chain uses TRBV5-1 with TRBJ2-1; D gene ambiguous. There are 13 residues in the CDR3. Germline CDR1 SGHRS, CDR2 YFSETQ. Trimming shortened V by 0 bases and J by 7 bases, and 8 bases separated the two germline ends.

The chain recombines TRBV18 with TRBJ1-3; D is ambiguous. Germline V gene data show CDR1 as KGHSH and CDR2 as LQKENI. The CDR3 has 15 amino acids. V gave up 1 base and J gave up 0 bases, with 7 bases separating them. The CDR3 DNA sequence: TGTGCCAGCTCACCACTACACGGCTCTGGAAACACCATATATTTT. Translation: CASSPLHGSGNTIYF.

The rearrangement uses TRBV4-1 and TRBJ1-1; the D is unclear. Per germline, CDR1 MGHRA and CDR2 YSYEKL. V lost 1 base to trimming and J lost 9 bases, with 9 bases between them. CDR3 length: 12 amino acids. CDR3 sequence: CASSQGATKAFF. CDR3 sequence (DNA): TGCGCCAGCAGCCAAGGGGCAACAAAAGCTTTCTTT.

The chain uses TRBV5-6 and TRBJ1-2; D might be TRBD1 (6 bases). This CDR3 is 13 amino acids long. Trimming removed 3 bases at V and 7 bases at J, with 13 bases between. Per the germline V gene, CDR1 is SGHDT and CDR2 is YYEEEE. CDR3 in amino acids: CASSWGQLGGYTF. The CDR3 DNA follows: TGTGCCAGCAGCTGGGGACAATTAGGTGGCTACACCTTC. The full variable domain, its missing parts supplied by reference TRBV5-6 and TRBJ1-2, is DAGVTQSPTHLIKTRGQQVTLRCSPKSGHDTVSWYQQALGQGPQFIFQYYEEEERQRGNFPDRFSGHQFPNYSSELNVNALLLGDSALYLCASSWGQLGGYTFGSGTRLTVV.

V and J are TRBV19 and TRBJ1-2; TRBD1 might be the D (5 bases). This CDR3 contains 15 residues. Per the germline V gene, CDR1 is LNHDA and CDR2 is SQIVND (reference sequence). Deletions cut 4 bases from V and 4 bases from J, with 16 bases between. The CDR3: CASSSSSRTRYGYTF. Here the CDR3 DNA reads TGTGCCAGTAGTAGCTCCTCCCGGACACGCTATGGCTACACCTTC.

The CDR3 here is CSTNEQFF. The CDR3 coding sequence is TGCAGCACCAATGAGCAGTTCTTC. The chain is built from TRBV29-1 and TRBJ2-1; D remains unclear. Looked up from germline, CDR1 is SQVTM and CDR2 is ANQGSEA. This CDR3 region has 8 residues. V gave up 8 bases and J gave up 6 bases, with 2 bases separating them.

J is TRBJ2-3 and V is TRBV30; 11 nucleotides match TRBD2. The trim removed 2 bases at V and 5 bases at J, leaving 3 bases unmatched. The CDR3 runs 14 residues. The germline CDR1 and CDR2 sequences are GTSNPN and SVGIG (reference sequence). The CDR3 is CAWSLGTSGDTQYF. The DNA of the CDR3 is TGTGCCTGGAGTTTAGGGACTAGCGGAGATACGCAGTATTTT.

The chain carries TRBV18 and TRBJ2-1; 9 bases are shared with TRBD2. Germline CDR1 is KGHSH and CDR2 is LQKENI. This CDR3 spans 15 amino acids. J was trimmed by 6 bases and V by 4 bases; bases with no gene match: 7. The CDR3 loop reads CASSLGLANGNEQFF. The CDR3 coding sequence is TGTGCCAGCTCACTCGGACTAGCGAACGGCAATGAGCAGTTCTTC. Together with reference TRBV18 and TRBJ2-1, the CDR3 gives the full variable domain: NAGVMQNPRHLVRRRGQEARLRCSPMKGHSHVYWYRQLPEEGLKFMVYLQKENIIDESGMPKERFSAEFPKEGPSILRIQQVVRGDSAAYFCASSLGLANGNEQFFGPGTRLTVL.

This clone was picked up one time. The rearrangement joins TRBV7-8 to TRBJ1-1, with a tentative D call TRBD1 (6 bases). This CDR3 has 15 residues. Trimming shortened V by 3 bases and J by 1 base, and 12 bases separated the two germline ends. Germline CDR1 reads SGHVS; CDR2 reads FQNEAQ. CDR3 in amino acids: CASSLLRGTNTEAFF. The CDR3 region has the DNA TGTGCCAGCAGCTTGTTAAGGGGGACGAACACTGAAGCTTTCTTT.

J is TRBJ2-1 and V is TRBV29-1; 8 nucleotides align to TRBD2. The CDR3 covers 13 residues. Germline lookup yields CDR1 SQVTM and CDR2 ANQGSEA. The ends lost 2 bases at V and 10 bases at J; junction bases unmatched: 7. The CDR3 loop is CSVEPGGGGEQFF. In DNA form, the CDR3 reads TGCAGCGTTGAACCCGGGGGGGGCGGAGAGCAGTTCTTC.

The V gene is TRBV5-1, the J gene TRBJ1-4; D possibly corresponds to TRBD1 (6 bases). This CDR3 has 15 residues. V was cut by 4 bases and J by 8 bases, with 18 bases left in between. The germline V gene has CDR1 SGHRS and CDR2 YFSETQ. The CDR3 reads CASSPSGAVEEKLFF. In DNA form, the CDR3 reads TGCGCCAGCAGCCCATCAGGGGCGGTGGAGGAAAAACTGTTTTTT.

The chain recombines TRBV7-2 with TRBJ1-2, with 7 bases identical to TRBD1. There are 16 residues in the CDR3. Trimming cost V 4 bases and J 0 bases; bases outside gene matches: 8. The germline V gene encodes CDR1 SGHTA and CDR2 FQGNSA. As DNA, the CDR3 is TGTGCCAGCAGCTCAGAGGACAGGCGAACTAACTATGGCTACACCTTC. It specifies CASSSEDRRTNYGYTF.

Only a few counts were recorded for this clone. V is TRBV7-2 and J is TRBJ1-5; no firm D call. The CDR3 runs to 14 residues. The V end lost 6 bases, the J end lost 2 bases, and 11 bases lay between the germline ends. Germline V gene data show CDR1 as SGHTA and CDR2 as FQGNSA. Here the CDR3 reads CASSQNGGNQPQHF. Here the CDR3 DNA reads TGTGCCAGCAGTCAGAACGGGGGCAATCAGCCCCAGCATTTT.

The chain uses TRBV18 and TRBJ1-3; D possibly corresponds to TRBD1 (6 bases). V was pared by 6 bases and J by 0 bases, with 12 bases between. The CDR3 loop spans 15 amino acids. Germline loops: CDR1 KGHSH, CDR2 LQKENI. The CDR3 DNA follows: TGTGCCAGCTCCGGACAGCTTAGCTCTGGAAACACCATATATTTT. Its protein is CASSGQLSSGNTIYF.

The gene calls are TRBV5-6 and TRBJ1-2; D call uncertain. With 2 bases removed from V and 3 bases from J, the gap between germline ends came to 11 bases. Germline CDR1 reads SGHDT; CDR2 reads YYEEEE. The CDR3 has 14 residues. CDR3 nucleotide sequence: TGTGCCAGCAGCTTAGGCTCCGGGGACTATGGCTACACCTTC. Translated, it gives CASSLGSGDYGYTF.

The chain uses TRBV10-3 and TRBJ2-7; TRBD1 matches 7 bases. Per germline, CDR1 ENHRY and CDR2 SYGVKD. The CDR3 is 14 residues long. With V trimmed by 0 bases and J by 1 base, 0 bases remained unmatched. CDR3 residues: CAISESTGSYEQYF. CDR3 coding DNA: TGTGCCATCAGTGAGTCGACAGGGTCCTACGAGCAGTACTTC.

The CDR3 protein is CASSLGGPDSSYEQYF. CDR3 in DNA: TGTGCCAGCAGCTTAGGTGGGCCTGATAGCTCCTACGAGCAGTACTTC. V and J are TRBV7-8 and TRBJ2-7; D call uncertain. Germline values: CDR1 SGHVS, CDR2 FQNEAQ. This CDR3 region has 16 residues. Trimming stripped 1 base from V and 0 bases from J, with 13 bases between.

The chain joins TRBV5-6 to TRBJ2-2; TRBD2 matches at 8 bases. This CDR3 region has 15 residues. Germline V lookup: CDR1 SGHDT, CDR2 YYEEEE. J gave up 0 bases and V 3 bases, and 1 base lay outside the gene matches. The CDR3 DNA follows: TGTGCCAGCAGCTCCGGGAGGGCGAACACCGGGGAGCTGTTTTTT. Encoded protein: CASSSGRANTGELFF.

In DNA, the CDR3 is TGTGCCAGCAGTGAGTATGGCGGGAGCTACAATGAGCAGTTCTTC. Translating it yields CASSEYGGSYNEQFF. V is TRBV7-3 and J is TRBJ2-1; TRBD2 matches 7 bases. The CDR3 spans 15 residues. With 6 bases clipped from V and 3 bases from J, the junction kept 8 bases outside the gene matches. CDR1 and CDR2 (germline): SGHTA, FQGTGA.

In its sample, this clone was seen once. The chain is built from TRBV12-1 and TRBJ2-7. TRBV12-1 is shown as a pseudogene. The length of the CDR3 is 13 residues. CDR3 region: CAGGNRDHYEQYF. In DNA form, the CDR3 reads TGTGCCGGGGGAAATCGGGACCACTACGAGCAGTACTTC.

This chain uses TRBV10-3 with TRBJ2-2, with D possibly TRBD1 on 5 matching bases. The germline V and J ends were trimmed by 8 bases and 6 bases, with 13 bases remaining between them. The CDR3 spans 13 residues. Germline assignment: CDR1 ENHRY and CDR2 SYGVKD. CDR3: CAIGKGEAGELFF. In DNA form, the CDR3 reads TGTGCCATCGGAAAAGGGGAAGCCGGGGAGCTGTTTTTT.

The chain recombines TRBV5-6 with TRBJ1-5, with D perhaps matching TRBD1 (5 bases). The V end lost 2 bases, the J end lost 2 bases, and 11 bases lay between the germline ends. Germline assignment: CDR1 SGHDT and CDR2 YYEEEE. CDR3 size: 15 residues. The DNA of the CDR3 is TGTGCCAGCAGCTTCCAGGGTCGGGGCAATCAGCCCCAGCATTTT. This translates into CASSFQGRGNQPQHF.

The chain recombines TRBV6-5 with TRBJ1-4; D not resolved. This CDR3 has 14 residues. CDR1 is MNHEY and CDR2 is SVGAGI in the germline V gene. Trimming took 2 bases from V and 4 from J, leaving 8 bases between them. The chain's CDR3 is CASSYMQSNEKLFF. The CDR3 bases are TGTGCCAGCAGTTACATGCAGAGTAATGAAAAACTGTTTTTT.

The CDR3 spells CASSFGFSNQPQHF. The CDR3 nucleotides are TGTGCCAGCAGTTTTGGGTTTAGCAATCAGCCCCAGCATTTT. V is TRBV28 and J is TRBJ1-5; D call uncertain. Between the trimmed V and J ends, which lost 3 bases and 0 bases, there was a span of 6 bases. CDR3 length equals 14 residues. The germline V gene has CDR1 MDHEN and CDR2 SYDVKM.

As DNA, the CDR3 is TGTGCCAGCAGTTTTTCCCTAGGGGGTGGGGAAGAGACCCAGTACTTC. It encodes CASSFSLGGGEETQYF. The chain recombines TRBV11-3 with TRBJ2-5, with a tentative D call TRBD1 (6 bases). Trimming stripped 6 bases from V and 3 bases from J, with 20 bases between. Germline CDR1 reads SGHNT; CDR2 reads YENEEA. The CDR3 loop spans 16 amino acids.

The chain has TRBV6-4 and TRBJ2-2; D is unresolved. There are 13 residues in the CDR3. Trimming shortened V by 0 bases and J by 4 bases, and 3 bases separated the two germline ends. CDR1 MRHNA and CDR2 SNTAGT come from the germline V gene. CDR3 sequence reads: CASSDSFTGELFF. The CDR3, as DNA: TGTGCCAGCAGTGACTCGTTCACCGGGGAGCTGTTTTTT.

This sequence joins TRBV19 and TRBJ1-6; D uncertain. Trimming left V 6 bases short and J 3 bases short, with 9 bases between. Germline V gene sequence: CDR1 LNHDA, CDR2 SQIVND (reference sequence). The CDR3 spans 14 residues. The CDR3 loop reads CASSPRLYNSPLHF. CDR3 bases: TGTGCCAGTAGCCCGCGTCTCTATAATTCACCCCTCCACTTT.

The CDR3 sequence is CTGPPQEDYGYTF. CDR3 DNA: TGTACCGGACCGCCTCAGGAGGACTATGGCTACACCTTC. The V and J genes are TRBV7-9 and TRBJ1-2, with D uncertain. CDR1 and CDR2 (germline): SEHNR, FQNEAQ (reference sequence). The CDR3 spans 13 residues.